This TCR beta chain appears in the sequencing data of a study of CD8 T cells in ankylosing spondylitis. From the 5' RACE reads, TCRdb called clonotypes with MiXCR, one entry per CDR3 protein. The sample carries hundreds of thousands of distinct CDR3 sequences, 25% to 30% recorded once. Points from the study as a whole: What appeared characteristic of ankylosing spondylitis blood was a TCR beta motif of eight highly homologous variants.

V dropped 6 bases and J dropped 3; count of bases not matched to a gene: 10. The CDR3 sequence is 15 residues long. Germline V gene lookup returns CDR1 DFQATT and CDR2 SNEGSKA (reference sequence). About this clonotype: The antigen is not known.

This sequence originates from a male donor with ankylosing spondylitis. The chain couples TRBV20-1 to TRBJ1-2, with 10 nucleotides matching TRBD1. The source material was blood, either unsorted or a sorted T cell fraction (not recorded which). The CDR3 is CSAKIRTGGDYGYTF. In nucleotides, the CDR3 is TGCAGTGCCAAGATACGGACAGGGGGGGACTATGGCTACACCTTC.